This TCR beta chain was retrieved from a study of control samples from healthy donors and cancer patients. The table came from immunoSEQ multiplex PCR; TCRdb's copy has only in-frame clones and leaves some out. The top ten hold approximately 15% of the sample, which has about 110,000 clones, about 89% seen once. This CDR3 region has 15 residues. The V and J genes are TRBV21-1 and TRBJ2-7; the table's D call TRBD1 went unverified against the DNA. TRBV21-1 is listed as a pseudogene. Sequenced input: blood. The sequence was obtained from a woman between 50 and 59 years old in good health. The CDR3: CASSNHRRATYEQYV. The DNA for the CDR3 is TGTGCCAGCAGCAATCACCGCAGGGCTACCTACGAGCAGTACGTC.